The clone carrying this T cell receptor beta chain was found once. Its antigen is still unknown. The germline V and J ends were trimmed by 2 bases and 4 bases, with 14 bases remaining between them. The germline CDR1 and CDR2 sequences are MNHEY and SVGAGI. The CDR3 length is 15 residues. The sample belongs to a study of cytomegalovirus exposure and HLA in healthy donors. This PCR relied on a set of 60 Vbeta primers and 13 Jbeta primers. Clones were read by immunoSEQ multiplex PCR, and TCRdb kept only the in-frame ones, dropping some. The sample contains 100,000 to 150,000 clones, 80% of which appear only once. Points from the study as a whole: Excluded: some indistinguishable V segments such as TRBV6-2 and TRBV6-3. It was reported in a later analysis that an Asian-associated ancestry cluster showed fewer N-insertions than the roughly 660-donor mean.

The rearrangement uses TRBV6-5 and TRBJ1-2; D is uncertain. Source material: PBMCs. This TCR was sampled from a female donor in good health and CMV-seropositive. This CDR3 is CASSYGPRNLYGYTF. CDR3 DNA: TGTGCCAGCAGTTACGGCCCCAGGAACCTCTATGGCTACACCTTC.